This entry lists 19 T cell receptor beta chains sequenced from one sample in a study of shared clonotypes between healthy human individuals. The protocol was immunoSEQ multiplex PCR, while the TCRdb copy is restricted to in-frame clones and leaves out a portion. The sample lists around 690,000 clones, around 91% occurring once. The sample comprised memory CD8+ T cells from PBMCs. As to subset: CD45RO+ cells pooled with CCR7-negative TemRA cells. These receptors all stem from a man aged 18 to 30 in good health. Some clones in this sample may be carry-over from other donors' samples.

The gene calls are TRBV27 and TRBJ2-7; 7 bases align to TRBD1. This CDR3 region has 14 residues. V shed 5 bases, J shed 2 bases, and the junction held 6 bases outside the gene matches. CDR1 and CDR2 from the germline V gene are MNHEY and SMNVEV (reference sequence). CDR3 nucleotides: TGTGCCAGCAGTCCGGGACAGACTCCCTACGAGCAGTACTTC. Encoded protein: CASSPGQTPYEQYF.

The chain combines TRBV13 with TRBJ2-7; possibly TRBD2 for D (6 bases). The CDR3 covers 13 residues. CDR1 is PRHDT, CDR2 FYEKMQ, per germline (reference sequence). Trimming shortened V by 3 bases and J by 3 bases, and 9 bases separated the two germline ends. Here the CDR3 DNA reads TGTGCCAGCAGCTTCCGGGGACTCTACGAGCAGTACTTC. Residues: CASSFRGLYEQYF.

V and J are TRBV30 and TRBJ2-2, with D perhaps assigned TRBD1 or TRBD2 (6 bases each). V was shortened by 4 bases and J by 6 bases, with 21 bases between the two germline ends. The CDR3 has 16 amino acids. The germline gives CDR1 GTSNPN, CDR2 SVGIG (reference sequence). The CDR3 nucleotides are TGTGCCTGGATTAATAAGGGGGGTGGCCATTCCGGGGAGCTGTTTTTT. This encodes CAWINKGGGHSGELFF.

V gene TRBV4-2 combines with J gene TRBJ2-3; 7 bases align to TRBD2. The germline V gene has CDR1 LGHNA and CDR2 YNFKEQ. There are 17 residues in the CDR3. Trimming cost V 1 base and J 2 bases; bases outside gene matches: 9. In DNA form, the CDR3 reads TGTGCCAGCAGCCAAGCTTGGGGGGAGGGCCTCACAGATACGCAGTATTTT. Its translation: CASSQAWGEGLTDTQYF.

The V gene is TRBV2, the J gene TRBJ2-7, with TRBD1 identical over 12 bases. The CDR3 sequence is 16 residues long. V lost 2 bases, J lost 5 bases, and 7 bases stayed unmatched. The germline CDR1 and CDR2 sequences are SNHLY and FYNNEI. CDR3: CASSEREGQGANEQYF. In DNA, the CDR3 is TGTGCCAGCAGTGAAAGGGAGGGACAGGGGGCCAACGAGCAGTACTTC.

The chain links TRBV7-6 to TRBJ2-1; D may be TRBD2 (6 bases). The CDR3 totals 14 residues. Trimming took 5 bases from V and 1 from J, leaving 9 bases between them. Germline-derived CDR1 and CDR2 are SGHVS and FNYEAQ. This CDR3 is CASSASGSYNEQFF. The CDR3 region has the DNA TGTGCCAGCAGCGCCAGCGGGTCCTACAATGAGCAGTTCTTC.

The J gene is TRBJ2-1, the V gene TRBV27, with D perhaps matching TRBD1 (6 bases). Deletions cut 0 bases from V and 3 bases from J, with 18 bases between. The CDR3 covers 18 residues. From germline, CDR1 is MNHEY and CDR2 SMNVEV (reference sequence). The CDR3 bases are TGTGCCAGCAGTTTATCGTGGACAGCCATTATCGGCTACAATGAGCAGTTCTTC. This encodes CASSLSWTAIIGYNEQFF.

This clone has a single count. This chain joins TRBV6-5 and TRBJ1-5; D may be TRBD1 (5 bases). In germline, CDR1 is MNHEY, CDR2 SVGAGI. The length of the CDR3 is 16 residues. V was shortened by 2 bases and J by 0 bases, with 11 bases between the two germline ends. DNA for the CDR3: TGTGCCAGCAGTTACGACAGACCAAATAGCAATCAGCCCCAGCATTTT. Protein product: CASSYDRPNSNQPQHF.

This clone was seen only once. The chain joins TRBV29-1 to TRBJ2-7, with 8 nucleotides matching TRBD2. The germline V gene encodes CDR1 SQVTM and CDR2 ANQGSEA. The ends lost 7 bases at V and 6 bases at J; junction bases unmatched: 8. The length of the CDR3 is 12 residues. The chain's CDR3 is CSAFSSGGEQYF. The CDR3, as DNA: TGCAGCGCGTTTTCGAGCGGGGGCGAGCAGTACTTC.

This chain uses TRBV7-3 with TRBJ2-1; D perhaps matches TRBD2 (5 bases). Trimming removed 6 bases from V and 7 bases from J, with 25 bases in between. The CDR3 length is 17 residues. Germline V CDR1 and CDR2: SGHTA, FQGTGA. The CDR3 nucleotides are TGTGCCAGCAGACCCCACCCCCCCGATGGCAGGAGGAATGAGCAGTTCTTC. Translated, it gives CASRPHPPDGRRNEQFF.

This chain joins TRBV7-9 and TRBJ1-1, with D tentatively TRBD1 (5 bases). There are 16 residues in the CDR3. Trimming removed 10 bases at V and 0 bases at J, with 21 bases between. The germline gives CDR1 SEHNR, CDR2 FQNEAQ (reference sequence). The CDR3 DNA reads as TGTGCCACAATAAACCGAAAGGGGACCATGAACACTGAAGCTTTCTTT. Translated, it gives CATINRKGTMNTEAFF.

The rearrangement uses TRBV9 and TRBJ2-6; D tentatively reads TRBD1 or TRBD2 (6 bases each). There are 18 residues in the CDR3. The germline CDR1 and CDR2 sequences are SGDLS and YYNGEE. V was trimmed by 2 bases and J by 0 bases, leaving 15 bases between them. Here the CDR3 reads CASSVNRRGNSGANVLTF. The CDR3, as DNA: TGTGCCAGCAGCGTGAATAGGAGGGGGAACTCTGGGGCCAACGTCCTGACTTTC.

The chain employs TRBV5-6 and TRBJ2-7; D call uncertain. This CDR3 is 14 amino acids long. The V end lost 0 bases, the J end lost 5 bases, and 12 bases lay between the germline ends. Germline V gene lookup returns CDR1 SGHDT and CDR2 YYEEEE. For the CDR3, the DNA is TGTGCCAGCAGCTTGGAGGAGTACCTCGACGAGCAGTACTTC. It specifies CASSLEEYLDEQYF.

This clone was seen a handful of times. J is TRBJ2-3 and V is TRBV2; 10 bases agree with TRBD2. The CDR3 totals 17 residues. From germline, CDR1 is SNHLY and CDR2 FYNNEI. V dropped 6 bases and J dropped 6; count of bases not matched to a gene: 15. CDR3 sequence reads: CASSTSYLAGVSDTQYF. Here the CDR3 DNA reads TGTGCCAGCAGCACCTCGTATCTAGCGGGAGTTTCGGATACGCAGTATTTT. Full variable domain (remainder filled in from reference TRBV2 and TRBJ2-3): EPEVTQTPSHQVTQMGQEVILRCVPISNHLYFYWYRQILGQKVEFLVSFYNNEISEKSEIFDDQFSVERPDGSNFTLKIRSTKLEDSAMYFCASSTSYLAGVSDTQYFGPGTRLTVL.

V gene TRBV18 combines with J gene TRBJ2-7; TRBD2 agrees at 9 bases. The germline CDR1 and CDR2 sequences are KGHSH and LQKENI. Trimming at V came to 6 bases and at J to 0 bases, leaving 6 bases not matched to a gene. The CDR3 runs to 15 residues. The CDR3 region has the DNA TGTGCCAGCTCTCCCCGACTAGCGGACTCCTACGAGCAGTACTTC. It encodes CASSPRLADSYEQYF.

This clone was seen just once. This chain joins TRBV5-1 and TRBJ2-1; D may correspond to TRBD1 or TRBD2 (6 bases each). Germline lookup yields CDR1 SGHRS and CDR2 YFSETQ. Trimming removed 4 bases at V and 3 bases at J, with 14 bases between. The CDR3 runs to 15 residues. The CDR3 DNA follows: TGCGCCAGCAGCGACGGGAGAGGGGGCTACAATGAGCAGTTCTTC. Translation: CASSDGRGGYNEQFF. Combining the CDR3 with reference TRBV5-1 and TRBJ2-1 gives the whole variable domain KAGVTQTPRYLIKTRGQQVTLSCSPISGHRSVSWYQQTPGQGLQFLFEYFSETQRNKGNFPGRFSGRQFSNSRSEMNVSTLELGDSALYLCASSDGRGGYNEQFFGPGTRLTVL.

The V and J genes are TRBV7-9 and TRBJ2-2; D unclear. V dropped 5 bases and J dropped 6 bases, with 13 bases sitting between them. This CDR3 spans 14 amino acids. Germline values: CDR1 SEHNR, CDR2 FQNEAQ (reference sequence). The CDR3 sequence: CASSNPSFPGELFF. The CDR3 coding sequence is TGTGCCAGCAGCAACCCCTCATTCCCCGGGGAGCTGTTTTTT.

V is TRBV27 and J is TRBJ2-7; 9 positions agree with TRBD1. Germline V CDR1 and CDR2: MNHEY, SMNVEV (reference sequence). Trimming at V came to 6 bases and at J to 3 bases, leaving 6 bases not matched to a gene. CDR3 length: 14 residues. The CDR3 bases are TGTGCCAGCAGGAGACGACAGGGGGGCTACGAGCAGTACTTC. It translates to CASRRRQGGYEQYF.

This clone has only one observation. V is TRBV7-3 and J is TRBJ1-3, with 9 bases lining up with TRBD1. Germline CDR1 reads SGHTA; CDR2 reads FQGTGA. CDR3 length: 15 residues. The ends lost 1 base at V and 7 bases at J; junction bases unmatched: 5. CDR3 protein: CASSLKGGQGNTIYF. In nucleotides, the CDR3 is TGTGCCAGCAGCTTAAAGGGGGGACAGGGTAACACCATATATTTT.